The 6 T cell receptor beta chains in this list originate from one sample, sequenced in a study of T cell repertoires in ileal Crohn's disease. Profiled with immunoSEQ multiplex PCR; TCRdb holds only in-frame clones, not every one. The sample shows 55,000 to 65,000 clones, roughly nine tenths of them seen only once. As for time point: neoterminal ileum biopsy at postoperative endoscopy, about 6 months after surgery. Sample: ileal tissue. These receptors all stem from an adult with Crohn's disease.

This chain links TRBV11-2 with TRBJ1-3; TRBD1 matches 9 bases. Germline V gene data show CDR1 as SGHAT and CDR2 as FQNNGV. V gave up 5 bases and J gave up 2 bases; unmatched junction bases: 1. The CDR3 is 14 residues long. The CDR3 DNA reads TGTGCCAGCAGCCGGACAGGGGCTGGAAACACCATATATTTT. This translates into CASSRTGAGNTIYF.

This clone was detected only once. The chain links TRBV9 to TRBJ2-1; TRBD1 agrees at 7 bases. This CDR3 has 15 residues. CDR1 and CDR2 from the germline V gene are SGDLS and YYNGEE. V gave up 0 bases and J gave up 8 bases; unmatched junction bases: 8. The CDR3 DNA follows: TGTGCCAGCAGCGTAGAAGGCAGGGGGATAGATGAGCAGTTCTTC. Translating it yields CASSVEGRGIDEQFF.

J is TRBJ1-2 and V is TRBV6-9, with unresolved D. Germline assignment: CDR1 MNHGY and CDR2 SVAAGI. CDR3 length: 11 amino acids. Trimming took 6 bases from V and 6 from J, leaving 8 bases between them. CDR3 loop: CASSPRHGYTF. The CDR3 DNA reads TGTGCCAGCAGCCCCAGGCATGGCTACACCTTC.

The V call is TRBV5-1, the J call TRBJ1-6; no definite D call. This CDR3 spans 16 amino acids. CDR1 is SGHRS and CDR2 is YFSETQ in the germline V gene. Trimming stripped 2 bases from V and 2 bases from J, with 11 bases between. CDR3 loop: CASSLAAGTYNSPLHF. The CDR3 nucleotides are TGCGCCAGCAGCTTAGCAGCGGGGACCTATAATTCACCCCTCCACTTT.

The chain combines TRBV15 with TRBJ2-6, with 7 bases that match TRBD1. Per the germline V gene, CDR1 is LNHNV and CDR2 is YYDKDF (reference sequence). Trimming at V came to 5 bases and at J to 0 bases, leaving 4 bases not matched to a gene. CDR3 size: 16 residues. CDR3 protein: CATSGQDNSGANVLTF. The CDR3 DNA reads TGTGCCACCAGCGGACAGGATAACTCTGGGGCCAACGTCCTGACTTTC.

The chain combines TRBV5-1 with TRBJ1-5; TRBD1 matches 11 bases. Germline V gene sequence: CDR1 SGHRS, CDR2 YFSETQ. V was clipped by 4 bases and J by 0 bases; unmatched bases: 3. The CDR3 has 16 amino acids. This CDR3 reads CASSPGTGGSNQPQHF. CDR3 nucleotide sequence: TGCGCCAGCAGCCCGGGGACAGGGGGTAGCAATCAGCCCCAGCATTTT.